The 10 T cell receptor beta chains given below trace back to one sample, sequenced in a study of molecular identifiers for immune sequencing clone quantification (dated by TCRdb to 2017 to 2018). The library was generated by PCR. The sequencing machine was a NextSeq 500. TCRdb reran the public reads through fastp at Q25 and MiXCR, keeping productive beta chains. One record per CDR3 amino acid sequence lists the most common genes and DNA. Across this sample there are hundreds of thousands of distinct CDR3 sequences, with less than 30% seen only once. 0.78% of the sample lies in the top ten. Material for sequencing was naive CD8+ T cells from blood, with Jurkat cell RNA spiked in. The cell subset or site label of this sample denotes: FACS-sorted CD8+CD4-CCR7+CD45RA+ naive T cells. Receptors originate from a human donor in good health. Some libraries in this study had Jurkat cell RNA spiked in.

The chain carries TRBV7-8 and TRBJ2-1, with D unresolved. Trimming pared 3 bases from V and 0 bases from J, leaving 15 bases between. This CDR3 comprises 17 residues. The V gene's germline CDR1 is SGHVS and CDR2 FQNEAQ. The CDR3 region is CASSFLGAKCSYNEQFF. The CDR3 coding sequence is TGTGCCAGCAGCTTTCTTGGCGCGAAGTGCTCCTACAATGAGCAGTTCTTC.

Concerning this clonotype itself: The CDR3 does not end in the conserved phenylalanine or tryptophan, so this is likely a read error. The rearrangement uses TRBV28 and TRBJ2-2; D uncertain. The CDR3 is made up of 14 amino acids. V lost 2 bases to trimming and J lost 4 bases, with 8 bases between them. Per germline, CDR1 MDHEN and CDR2 SYDVKM. The CDR3, as DNA: TGTGCCAGCAGTTTAAACGGCGGCACCGGGGAGCTGTTTATT. The encoded protein is CASSLNGGTGELFI.

In its sample, this clonotype was seen many times. The CDR3 DNA is TGTGCCAGCAGTTTAACCCCAGTTGCAGATACGCAGTATTTT. Protein: CASSLTPVADTQYF. This rearrangement joins TRBV12-3 or TRBV12-4 to TRBJ2-3; D remains unclear. The CDR3 loop spans 14 amino acids. The V end was cut by 2 bases, the J end by 4 bases, with 10 bases between.

This clonotype was picked up many times. The V and J genes are TRBV7-2 and TRBJ2-6; possibly TRBD2 for D (5 bases). The V gene lost 5 bases and the J gene lost 0 bases, with 17 bases spanning the gap. The CDR3 extends over 18 amino acids. In germline, CDR1 is SGHTA, CDR2 FQGNSA. The CDR3 loop reads CASSPSLDTYSGANVLTF. In DNA, the CDR3 is TGTGCCAGCAGCCCGTCACTAGACACCTACTCTGGGGCCAACGTCCTGACTTTC.

This chain uses TRBV13 with TRBJ2-3; TRBD1 aligns across 7 bases. The CDR3 is made up of 15 amino acids. The germline CDR1 and CDR2 sequences are PRHDT and FYEKMQ (reference sequence). V gave up 6 bases and J gave up 3 bases; unmatched junction bases: 9. As DNA, the CDR3 is TGTGCCAGCAGTTCTACAGGGGTAGATACAGATACGCAGTATTTT. Translating it yields CASSSTGVDTDTQYF.

A word on this clonotype: An end of the junction differs from the germline gene, which may be a read error. This chain connects TRBV12-3 or TRBV12-4 to TRBJ1-1; no definite D call. The CDR3 loop spans 17 amino acids. The CDR3 region has the DNA TGTGCCAGCAGTCCCCCAACCGGGCGCCTGGGAAACACTGGAGCTTTCTTT. Translation: CASSPPTGRLGNTGAFF.

The sample holds many counts of this clonotype. The rearrangement uses TRBV12-3 or TRBV12-4 and TRBJ2-2; tentative D call: TRBD2 (6 bases). The CDR3 runs 14 residues. The CDR3 sequence is CAIGGPSNTGELFF. In DNA, the CDR3 is TGTGCGATAGGAGGGCCCTCGAACACCGGGGAGCTGTTTTTT.

The chain is built from TRBV27 and TRBJ2-1, with TRBD1 matching over 12 bases. V shed 5 bases, J shed 10 bases, and the junction held 6 bases outside the gene matches. Germline CDR1 reads MNHEY; CDR2 reads SMNVEV (reference sequence). CDR3 length: 14 amino acids. The CDR3 region is CASSMGTGGGEQFF. The CDR3 bases are TGTGCCAGCAGTATGGGGACAGGGGGCGGGGAGCAGTTCTTC.

Regarding this clonotype: This likely comes from a read error, as the CDR3 has no conserved phenylalanine or tryptophan at its end. The chain has TRBV19 and TRBJ1-6, with TRBD1 as a possible D gene (5 bases). CDR3 length equals 14 residues. V dropped 3 bases and J dropped 10 bases, with 13 bases sitting between them. CDR1 LNHDA and CDR2 SQIVND come from the germline V gene (reference sequence). The CDR3 bases are TGTGCCAGTAGTATGCAGGGTCCCAACTCACCCCTCCACTAT. This sequence encodes CASSMQGPNSPLHY.

This clonotype was picked up many times. The chain employs TRBV7-2 and TRBJ2-1; D ambiguous. Trimming removed 5 bases at V and 3 bases at J, with 8 bases between. The CDR3 has 13 amino acids. CDR1 is SGHTA and CDR2 is FQGNSA in the germline V gene. The CDR3 spells CASSEPHYNEQFF. CDR3 in DNA: TGTGCCAGCAGCGAGCCCCACTACAATGAGCAGTTCTTC.